This T cell receptor beta chain originates from a study of blood T cell repertoires in COVID-19. Sequenced by immunoSEQ multiplex PCR; TCRdb stores in-frame clones only, minus some. The data hold around 370,000 clones, with around 87% observed a single time. The CDR3 runs 13 residues. V lost 5 bases and J lost 0, with 7 bases in between. Germline loops: CDR1 SGHVS, CDR2 FQNEAQ. The sequence came from a man aged 18 to 30 with active or convalescent COVID-19. Sequencing was done on a sample of peripheral blood. The chain couples TRBV7-8 to TRBJ1-2; D gene unclear. CDR3 sequence reads: CASSRLSNYGYTF. CDR3 in DNA: TGTGCCAGCAGCCGACTGTCTAACTATGGCTACACCTTC.